This T cell receptor beta chain appears in the sequencing data of a study of blood T cells in healthy people across ages. CDR1 and CDR2 (germline): SGHRS, YFSETQ. This CDR3 contains 14 residues. The ends were cut back, 6 bases at V and 1 base at J, with 11 bases in the middle. A J-beta primer mix and a sample-barcoded 5' primer were used in a second PCR of about 6 to 12 cycles. TCRdb re-analysed the 5' RACE reads in MiXCR, keeping a single row per CDR3 protein. Found here are roughly 800,000 distinct CDR3 sequences, 20% to 25% of them singletons; the top ten hold around 9.2%. Researchers report isolating at least 7 million PBMCs per sample. No fewer than 5.5 micrograms of total RNA were isolated from every sample. The same sample was also studied in work on T cells of mothers and their children. From that report: The people who donated were a few healthy Caucasian mothers and their six children. Slightly, though not significantly, more overlap was seen in related than in unrelated mother-child pairs.

The TCR comes from a boy aged 5-17 years in good health. The chain joins TRBV5-1 to TRBJ2-1, with a possible D match to TRBD2 (5 bases). Sequencing was performed on blood. This chain's CDR3 is CASMPGVSYNEQFF. The CDR3 DNA follows: TGCGCCAGCATGCCCGGGGTTTCCTACAATGAGCAGTTCTTC.